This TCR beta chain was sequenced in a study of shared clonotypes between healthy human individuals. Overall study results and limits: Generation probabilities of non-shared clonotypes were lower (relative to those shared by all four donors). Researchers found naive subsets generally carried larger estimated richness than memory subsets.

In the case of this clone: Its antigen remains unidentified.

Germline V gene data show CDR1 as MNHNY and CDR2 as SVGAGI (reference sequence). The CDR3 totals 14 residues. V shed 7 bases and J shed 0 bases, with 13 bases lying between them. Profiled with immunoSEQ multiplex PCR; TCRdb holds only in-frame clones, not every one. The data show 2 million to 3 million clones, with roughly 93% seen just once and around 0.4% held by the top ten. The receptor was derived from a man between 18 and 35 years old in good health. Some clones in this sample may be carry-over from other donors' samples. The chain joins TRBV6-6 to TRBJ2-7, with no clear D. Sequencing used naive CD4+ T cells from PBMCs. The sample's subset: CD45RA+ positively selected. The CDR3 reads CASKFRQTSYEQYF. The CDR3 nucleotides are TGTGCCAGCAAATTTCGCCAGACCTCCTACGAGCAGTACTTC.